This TCR beta chain was sequenced in a study of blood T cell repertoires in COVID-19. Background on the study: The analysed material was cDNA or gDNA that came from T cells, B-cell-depleted T cells, or PBMCs.

V gave up 5 bases and J gave up 3 bases, with 16 bases separating them. The CDR3 loop spans 15 amino acids. From germline, CDR1 is SEHNR and CDR2 FQNEAQ (reference sequence). Source study methods: Quantification of nucleated cells was approximated via reference gene primer amplification. Assay used: immunoSEQ multiplex PCR; TCRdb lists only in-frame clones, some missing. The DNA was the basis for D and trimming; V, J and clone size are from that table. The sample consists of fewer than 200,000 clones, 84% of them appearing once. The TCR was taken from a man aged 35-49 years who had recovered from COVID-19. The chain joins TRBV7-9 to TRBJ2-5; D perhaps matches TRBD1 (6 bases). Specimen: peripheral blood. The CDR3 protein is CASSPPDRSEETQYF. The CDR3 nucleotides are TGTGCCAGCAGCCCCCCCGACAGGTCCGAAGAGACCCAGTACTTC.